The sequence of this T cell receptor (beta chain) was determined in a study of molecular identifiers for immune sequencing clone quantification. Findings and limits, study-wide: Amid approximately 1 million naive cells, spiked Jurkat TCR RNA from one cell was reportedly still detectable. Identical TCR molecules can share a barcode, and this sharing could underestimate highly expanded clone sizes.

This clonotype was seen many times. Its matching antigen is unknown. Between 20,000 and 1,000,000 sorted cells, with 10%, 30% or 50% RNA, yielded naive CD8 libraries. From germline, CDR1 is MNHEY and CDR2 SMNVEV (reference sequence). The V gene lost 2 bases and the J gene lost 0 bases, with 11 bases spanning the gap. This CDR3 has 16 amino acids. TCRdb redid the calling of the PCR reads with MiXCR, one entry per CDR3 protein. The data contain nearly 55,000 distinct CDR3 sequences, 35% to 40% of them seen just once; the ten biggest clones take up about 3.8%. The source is a human donor in good health. Some libraries in this study had Jurkat cell RNA spiked in. Source material: naive CD8+ T cells from blood, with Jurkat cell RNA spiked in. Subset denoted: FACS-sorted CD8+CD4-CCR7+CD45RA+ naive T cells. The rearrangement joins TRBV27 to TRBJ2-4, with a possible D match to TRBD2 (5 bases). This chain's CDR3 is CASSLAGVLAKNIQYF. The CDR3 nucleotides read TGTGCCAGCAGTTTAGCCGGGGTACTAGCCAAAAACATTCAGTACTTC.